One TCR beta chain is described in this entry. The CDR3 consists of 15 residues. Germline V CDR1 and CDR2: SGHNT, YYREEE (reference sequence). Trimming stripped 4 bases from V and 1 base from J, with 13 bases between. This entry is derived from a study of T cell changes during pregnancy in multiple sclerosis. Generated by immunoSEQ multiplex PCR, the TCRdb table keeps only in-frame clones and is missing some. The sample lists over 70,000 clones, about 93% occurring once. V gene TRBV5-4 combines with J gene TRBJ2-3, with D perhaps TRBD2 (5 bases). The sample here was peripheral blood, taken in the first trimester of pregnancy. This TCR was recovered from a female donor in good health, enrolled as a control in a pregnancy study. CDR3 bases: TGTGCCAGCAGCCCTCCGGGTAGCGGCACAGATACGCAGTATTTT. The encoded protein is CASSPPGSGTDTQYF.